These 20 T cell receptor beta chains were all obtained from the same sample, sequenced in a study of shared clonotypes between healthy human individuals (dated by TCRdb to about 2020). Receptor libraries were prepared by the immunoSEQ multiplex PCR assay. The source is immuneACCESS, and TCRdb retained only in-frame sequences with V and J called. Part of the clones is not carried over; for the studies checked, unresolved V genes explain less than half of this, and the remainder is unexplained. The sample data list around 100,000 clones, and less than 80% of these were observed just once. The top ten clonotypes cover roughly a quarter of the sample. Sequenced sample: memory CD8+ T cells sorted from blood. The cell subset or site label on this specimen signifies: CD45RO+ cells pooled with CCR7-negative TemRA cells. The origin of the receptors is a woman aged 25 to 45 in good health.

This clone was seen a handful of times. The chain is built from TRBV4-1 and TRBJ2-7; no clear D. Germline CDR1 is MGHRA and CDR2 is YSYEKL. The germline V and J ends were trimmed by 0 bases and 0 bases, with 18 bases remaining between them. This CDR3 is 18 amino acids long. CDR3 in amino acids: CASSQDGPPYNPSYEQYF. CDR3 sequence (DNA): TGCGCCAGCAGCCAAGACGGCCCACCCTATAACCCCTCCTACGAGCAGTACTTC.

V usage is TRBV28 and J usage is TRBJ1-4; D unresolved. The V and J ends lost 7 bases and 8 bases respectively, with 20 bases between them. Looked up from germline, CDR1 is MDHEN and CDR2 is SYDVKM. This CDR3 is built from 15 residues. CDR3 nucleotides: TGTGCCAGCAAGAGATCTCCCTGCATGGGGGAAAAACTGTTTTTT. Its protein is CASKRSPCMGEKLFF.

The chain couples TRBV9 to TRBJ1-2; the match to TRBD1 covers 7 bases. The germline gives CDR1 SGDLS, CDR2 YYNGEE. The CDR3 length is 15 residues. V dropped 0 bases and J dropped 1; count of bases not matched to a gene: 3. The CDR3 DNA is TGTGCCAGCAGCGTAGGGACAGGAGATAACTATGGCTACACCTTC. It is translated as CASSVGTGDNYGYTF.

This clone was seen repeatedly, ten times or more. The chain recombines TRBV5-1 with TRBJ1-2; tentatively, D is TRBD1 (5 bases). This CDR3 spans 17 amino acids. V lost 0 bases, J lost 1 base, and 16 bases lay in between. In germline, CDR1 is SGHRS, CDR2 YFSETQ. In nucleotides, the CDR3 is TGCGCCAGCAGCTTGGCCTTGCAGGGAGCAATTAACTATGGCTACACCTTC. Translation: CASSLALQGAINYGYTF.

In its sample, this clone was seen a few times. The V call is TRBV6-4, the J call TRBJ2-3; the D call may be TRBD1 or TRBD2 (6 bases each). The CDR3 spans 16 residues. Trimming stripped 0 bases from V and 4 bases from J, with 14 bases between. Looked up from germline, CDR1 is MRHNA and CDR2 is SNTAGT. CDR3 nucleotides: TGTGCCAGCAGTGACTCCGGGGGCACGCGGGCAGATACGCAGTATTTT. Its protein product is CASSDSGGTRADTQYF.

The CDR3 DNA is TGTGCCAGCAGCTTGGCTTACCGAGCTAACTATGGCTACACCTTC. It yields the protein CASSLAYRANYGYTF. The chain recombines TRBV5-6 with TRBJ1-2; D not resolved. This CDR3 comprises 15 residues. The V end lost 0 bases, the J end lost 0 bases, and 9 bases lay between the germline ends. Germline V gene lookup returns CDR1 SGHDT and CDR2 YYEEEE.

A word on this clone: The same CDR3 also results from other DNA sequences found in this sample. V and J are TRBV28 and TRBJ2-1; 10 positions agree with TRBD2. V dropped 2 bases and J dropped 4; count of bases not matched to a gene: 2. This CDR3 has 15 residues. Germline V gene lookup returns CDR1 MDHEN and CDR2 SYDVKM. CDR3 bases: TGTGCCAGCAGTTTACTAGCGGGAGTTTACAATGAGCAGTTCTTC. This encodes CASSLLAGVYNEQFF.

The CDR3 DNA reads as TGTGCCAGCAGTTTCAAGGCAAGCAATCAGCCCCAGCATTTT. Translated, it gives CASSFKASNQPQHF. J is TRBJ1-5 and V is TRBV28; D is unclear. This CDR3 comprises 14 residues. The V gene lost 3 bases and the J gene lost 1 base, with 7 bases spanning the gap. The germline gives CDR1 MDHEN, CDR2 SYDVKM.

V is TRBV5-1 and J is TRBJ2-1, with 8 positions matching TRBD1. In germline, CDR1 is SGHRS, CDR2 YFSETQ. The CDR3 consists of 11 residues. Unmatched junction bases numbered 5, after V lost 4 bases and J lost 14 bases. As DNA, the CDR3 is TGCGCCAGCAGCATGACAGGGGAAGAGTTCTTC. Protein product: CASSMTGEEFF.

The chain links TRBV15 to TRBJ2-1, with a possible D match to TRBD2 (6 bases). The CDR3 sequence is 17 residues long. The germline gives CDR1 LNHNV, CDR2 YYDKDF (reference sequence). V dropped 5 bases and J dropped 4 bases, with 21 bases sitting between them. The CDR3 nucleotides are TGTGCCACCAGCGTAGTACCGGGAGCCCGCGTGTACAATGAGCAGTTCTTC. Protein: CATSVVPGARVYNEQFF.

The V gene is TRBV5-1, the J gene TRBJ2-3; TRBD1 agrees at 8 bases. Trimming removed 0 bases from V and 2 bases from J; junction bases left unmatched: 2. The CDR3 loop spans 15 amino acids. Germline values: CDR1 SGHRS, CDR2 YFSETQ. CDR3 amino acids: CASSLGQGPTDTQYF. The CDR3 DNA is TGCGCCAGCAGCTTGGGACAGGGGCCCACAGATACGCAGTATTTT. Full variable domain (rest looked up from reference TRBV5-1 and TRBJ2-3): KAGVTQTPRYLIKTRGQQVTLSCSPISGHRSVSWYQQTPGQGLQFLFEYFSETQRNKGNFPGRFSGRQFSNSRSEMNVSTLELGDSALYLCASSLGQGPTDTQYFGPGTRLTVL.

The chain links TRBV7-9 to TRBJ1-1; tentatively, D is TRBD1 (5 bases). Germline loops: CDR1 SEHNR, CDR2 FQNEAQ (reference sequence). The CDR3 contains 15 residues. The ends were cut back, 5 bases at V and 3 bases at J, with 16 bases in the middle. The CDR3 spells CASSLLGGEDTEAFF. The CDR3 nucleotides read TGTGCCAGCAGCCTACTTGGGGGGGAGGACACTGAAGCTTTCTTT. Full variable domain (remainder filled in from reference TRBV7-9 and TRBJ1-1): DTGVSQNPRHKITKRGQNVTFRCDPISEHNRLYWYRQTLGQGPEFLTYFQNEAQLEKSRLLSDRFSAERPKGSFSTLEIQRTEQGDSAMYLCASSLLGGEDTEAFFGQGTRLTVV.

The rearrangement joins TRBV13 to TRBJ2-4, with unresolved D. Trimming stripped 0 bases from V and 1 base from J, with 19 bases between. The CDR3 consists of 19 residues. Germline lookup yields CDR1 PRHDT and CDR2 FYEKMQ (reference sequence). CDR3 region: CASSLGFGSLARAKNIQYF. CDR3 bases: TGTGCCAGCAGCTTAGGGTTTGGAAGTTTGGCCCGGGCCAAAAACATTCAGTACTTC. The full variable domain, rest sourced from reference TRBV13 and TRBJ2-4, is AAGVIQSPRHLIKEKRETATLKCYPIPRHDTVYWYQQGPGQDPQFLISFYEKMQSDKGSIPDRFSAQQFSDYHSELNMSSLELGDSALYFCASSLGFGSLARAKNIQYFGAGTRLSVL.

In its sample, this clone was seen many times. The chain employs TRBV27 and TRBJ2-7, with D perhaps matching TRBD2 (5 bases). The CDR3 runs to 13 residues. Looked up from germline, CDR1 is MNHEY and CDR2 is SMNVEV (reference sequence). V gave up 4 bases and J gave up 7 bases, with 14 bases separating them. This chain's CDR3 is CASSSGLLGEQYF. CDR3 nucleotides: TGTGCCAGCAGTTCCGGACTTCTCGGGGAGCAGTACTTC.

This clone came up many times. The genes are TRBV5-6 and TRBJ1-2; 10 bases align to TRBD1. The CDR3 runs 15 residues. Germline values: CDR1 SGHDT, CDR2 YYEEEE. The junction had 9 bases not matched to a gene; V was cut back by 4 bases and J by 6 bases. Here the CDR3 DNA reads TGTGCCAGCAGCGGCGACAGGGGGCTACGGGATGGCTACACCTTC. Translation gives CASSGDRGLRDGYTF.

The chain employs TRBV25-1 and TRBJ2-3, with unresolved D. Germline CDR1 MGHDK, CDR2 SYGVNS. The CDR3 has 15 amino acids. Trimming took off 4 bases at V and 2 bases at J, with 13 bases between the two ends. The CDR3 DNA sequence: TGTGCCAGCAGTGTTCGGGTCCATGACACAGATACGCAGTATTTT. It yields the protein CASSVRVHDTDTQYF.

The chain uses TRBV27 and TRBJ2-7; D uncertain. The length of the CDR3 is 12 residues. The ends were cut back, 0 bases at V and 4 bases at J, with 4 bases in the middle. The V gene's germline CDR1 is MNHEY and CDR2 SMNVEV (reference sequence). This CDR3 is CASSLSGYEQYF. The DNA of the CDR3 is TGTGCCAGCAGTTTATCGGGATACGAGCAGTACTTC.

This clone was counted at least ten times. The chain carries TRBV7-1 and TRBJ1-5, with 7 bases that match TRBD1. TRBV7-1 is an ORF; its function is uncertain. Losses at the gene ends were 3 bases for V and 2 bases for J; bases not matched to a gene: 4. The CDR3 loop spans 15 amino acids. The CDR3 DNA follows: TGTGCCAGCAGCTCGACAGGGTCAGGCAATCAGCCCCAGCATTTT. Encoded protein: CASSSTGSGNQPQHF.

This clone was seen a handful of times. Mismatch with germline at one junction end may stem from a read error. The chain has TRBV29-1 and TRBJ2-1, with a possible D match to TRBD2 (5 bases). This CDR3 is 11 amino acids long. Germline CDR1 is SQVTM and CDR2 is ANQGSEA. The chain's CDR3 is CSVDDYSEQFF. The CDR3, as DNA: TGCAGCGTTGATGACTACAGTGAGCAGTTCTTC.

The rearrangement joins TRBV7-9 to TRBJ2-7; 8 bases are shared with TRBD2. The V and J ends lost 3 bases and 6 bases, in that order; junction bases with no gene match: 7. Germline values: CDR1 SEHNR, CDR2 FQNEAQ (reference sequence). This CDR3 comprises 14 residues. The CDR3 nucleotides are TGTGCCAGCAGCTTTAATAGCGGGGCTGGCGAGCAGTACTTC. This codes for CASSFNSGAGEQYF.